One sample yielded the 12 T cell receptor beta chains listed below, sequenced in a study of blood T cell repertoires in COVID-19. Clones were sequenced by immunoSEQ multiplex PCR, and TCRdb holds only the in-frame ones, with some missing. This sample has roughly 100,000 clones, with 75% to 85% found just once. The sequenced material came from peripheral blood. These receptors were taken from a man aged 55-75 years with acute or convalescent COVID-19.

This rearrangement joins TRBV5-4 to TRBJ1-1; TRBD1 might be the D (6 bases). V lost 2 bases to trimming and J lost 2 bases, with 10 bases between them. In germline, CDR1 is SGHNT, CDR2 YYREEE (reference sequence). This CDR3 spans 14 amino acids. The CDR3 DNA sequence: TGTGCCAGCAGCTTCTTGACAGGCAACACTGAAGCTTTCTTT. Protein sequence: CASSFLTGNTEAFF.

This clone was counted between two and nine times. The chain links TRBV19 to TRBJ2-3; 9 bases line up with TRBD1. The J segment lost 4 bases and the V segment lost 6 bases, leaving 8 bases of the junction unmatched. Germline V gene sequence: CDR1 LNHDA, CDR2 SQIVND (reference sequence). The length of the CDR3 is 15 residues. Written as DNA, the CDR3 is TGTGCCAGTAGGCCGAGAGGACAGGGGTCAGATACGCAGTATTTT. Protein product: CASRPRGQGSDTQYF.

This chain uses TRBV11-3 with TRBJ2-7; D is possibly TRBD2 (6 bases). Germline CDR1 SGHNT, CDR2 YENEEA. This CDR3 comprises 15 residues. V dropped 5 bases and J dropped 0 bases, with 14 bases sitting between them. The CDR3 sequence: CASSPADGSSYEQYF. CDR3 in DNA: TGTGCCAGCAGCCCTGCCGACGGGAGCTCCTACGAGCAGTACTTC.

In DNA form, the CDR3 reads TGCGCCAGCCGCCAACAGGGAATGGGTGAGCAGTTCTTC. It codes for CASRQQGMGEQFF. The chain recombines TRBV5-1 with TRBJ2-1; possibly TRBD1 for D (6 bases). Looked up from germline, CDR1 is SGHRS and CDR2 is YFSETQ. The V gene lost 7 bases and the J gene lost 9 bases, with 17 bases spanning the gap. The CDR3 spans 13 residues.

The genes are TRBV5-4 and TRBJ2-1; possibly TRBD2 for D (6 bases). CDR3 size: 15 residues. Trimming took off 6 bases at V and 6 bases at J, with 19 bases between the two ends. Germline V CDR1 and CDR2: SGHNT, YYREEE (reference sequence). CDR3 sequence (DNA): TGTGCCAGCACCGCCCCGTCGGGGGATACCAATGAGCAGTTCTTC. It encodes CASTAPSGDTNEQFF. The full variable domain, rest sourced from reference TRBV5-4 and TRBJ2-1, is ETGVTQSPTHLIKTRGQQVTLRCSSQSGHNTVSWYQQALGQGPQFIFQYYREEENGRGNFPPRFSGLQFPNYSSELNVNALELDDSALYLCASTAPSGDTNEQFFGPGTRLTVL.

This clone has just a few counts. The V call is TRBV19, the J call TRBJ2-2; 11 nucleotides align to TRBD2. Germline V gives CDR1 LNHDA, CDR2 SQIVND (reference sequence). CDR3 length equals 16 residues. The V and J ends lost 7 bases and 5 bases, in that order; junction bases with no gene match: 9. This chain's CDR3 is CASTLAGGSRTGELFF. For the CDR3, the DNA is TGTGCCAGTACGCTAGCGGGAGGATCGAGAACCGGGGAGCTGTTTTTT.

This rearrangement joins TRBV7-9 to TRBJ1-2; 8 bases agree with TRBD1. CDR1 and CDR2 (germline): SEHNR, FQNEAQ (reference sequence). This CDR3 is 15 amino acids long. After removal of 3 bases from V and 6 bases from J, the junction contained 9 bases not matched to a gene. CDR3 DNA: TGTGCCAGCAGCTTCGACAGGGGAGGAAACGATGGCTACACCTTC. Translation gives CASSFDRGGNDGYTF. Drawing the rest from reference TRBV7-9 and TRBJ1-2, the complete variable domain is DTGVSQNPRHKITKRGQNVTFRCDPISEHNRLYWYRQTLGQGPEFLTYFQNEAQLEKSRLLSDRFSAERPKGSFSTLEIQRTEQGDSAMYLCASSFDRGGNDGYTFGSGTRLTVV.

J is TRBJ2-1 and V is TRBV5-8; no firm D call. Deletions cut 2 bases from V and 6 bases from J, with 6 bases between. CDR1 and CDR2 from the germline V gene are SGHTS and YDEGEE. The CDR3 is made up of 12 amino acids. CDR3 coding DNA: TGTGCCAGCAGCTTCCTTTCCAATGAGCAGTTCTTC. It yields the protein CASSFLSNEQFF.

The chain has TRBV9 and TRBJ2-7; TRBD1 aligns across 7 bases. Germline lookup yields CDR1 SGDLS and CDR2 YYNGEE. This CDR3 is 14 amino acids long. V shed 3 bases, J shed 0 bases, and the junction held 3 bases outside the gene matches. The CDR3 DNA follows: TGTGCCAGCAGCGAACAGGGGACCTCCTACGAGCAGTACTTC. Protein: CASSEQGTSYEQYF. The whole variable domain, filled in from reference TRBV9 and TRBJ2-7, reads DSGVTQTPKHLITATGQRVTLRCSPRSGDLSVYWYQQSLDQGLQFLIQYYNGEERAKGNILERFSAQQFPDLHSELNLSSLELGDSALYFCASSEQGTSYEQYFGPGTRLTVT.

This chain connects TRBV2 to TRBJ1-5; 8 positions agree with TRBD1. J gave up 4 bases and V 6 bases, and 5 bases lay outside the gene matches. The germline V gene has CDR1 SNHLY and CDR2 FYNNEI. This CDR3 has 14 amino acids. The CDR3 here is CASSRDRGNQPQHF. In nucleotides, the CDR3 is TGTGCCAGCAGCCGCGACAGGGGAAATCAGCCCCAGCATTTT.

The sample holds a few counts of this clone. V gene TRBV2 combines with J gene TRBJ2-3; 12 bases agree with TRBD1. The germline CDR1 and CDR2 sequences are SNHLY and FYNNEI. J was trimmed by 7 bases and V by 5 bases; bases with no gene match: 16. This CDR3 spans 18 amino acids. In nucleotides, the CDR3 is TGTGCCAGCAGTCGAGAACCGGGACAGGGGGCGCACGCAAATACGCAGTATTTT. The encoded protein is CASSREPGQGAHANTQYF.

The chain uses TRBV19 and TRBJ2-7, with 8 bases that match TRBD1. The V gene end was trimmed by 1 base and the J gene end by 5 bases; junction bases not matched to a gene: 7. Germline CDR1 reads LNHDA; CDR2 reads SQIVND (reference sequence). CDR3 length: 15 amino acids. CDR3 sequence reads: CASSIGQGSFHEQYF. The CDR3 DNA reads as TGTGCCAGTAGTATAGGACAGGGGTCTTTTCACGAGCAGTACTTC.